The 14 T cell receptor beta chains below were found in one sample sequenced in a study of cytomegalovirus exposure and HLA in healthy donors. 13 Jbeta primers and 60 Vbeta primers were used for the PCR. Assay: immunoSEQ multiplex PCR; the TCRdb copy retains only in-frame clones and omits some. The table has about 100,000 clones, around 80% seen once. Material: PBMCs. Source of these receptors: a woman aged 55-69 years in good health and CMV-seronegative.

The chain recombines TRBV2 with TRBJ1-5; 10 bases are shared with TRBD1. The trim removed 8 bases at V and 3 bases at J, leaving 7 bases unmatched. The germline gives CDR1 SNHLY, CDR2 FYNNEI. The CDR3 totals 15 residues. In DNA, the CDR3 is TGTGCCAGCGACAAAGACAGGGGGCTCAATCAGCCCCAGCATTTT. This translates into CASDKDRGLNQPQHF. Complete variable domain (other parts from reference TRBV2 and TRBJ1-5): EPEVTQTPSHQVTQMGQEVILRCVPISNHLYFYWYRQILGQKVEFLVSFYNNEISEKSEIFDDQFSVERPDGSNFTLKIRSTKLEDSAMYFCASDKDRGLNQPQHFGDGTRLSIL.

The chain is built from TRBV4-1 and TRBJ2-1, with 7 nucleotides matching TRBD1. Per germline, CDR1 MGHRA and CDR2 YSYEKL. V was clipped by 3 bases and J by 3 bases; unmatched bases: 11. The CDR3 loop spans 17 amino acids. The CDR3 nucleotides read TGCGCCAGCAGCCAGGTGGCAGGGGGTATACTCTACAATGAGCAGTTCTTC. This sequence encodes CASSQVAGGILYNEQFF.

The gene calls are TRBV4-1 and TRBJ2-7; 9 bases are a match to TRBD1. J was trimmed by 3 bases and V by 3 bases; bases with no gene match: 3. Germline V CDR1 and CDR2: MGHRA, YSYEKL. The CDR3 contains 14 residues. The CDR3: CASSQETGGYEQYF. The CDR3 DNA reads as TGCGCCAGCAGCCAGGAGACAGGGGGCTACGAGCAGTACTTC.

The chain links TRBV10-3 to TRBJ1-4, with 7 bases that match TRBD1. The germline CDR1 and CDR2 sequences are ENHRY and SYGVKD. The CDR3 runs to 14 residues. Trimming took 6 bases from V and 4 from J; bases not matched to a gene: 5. CDR3 sequence reads: CAISQDRSNEKLFF. The CDR3 nucleotides are TGTGCCATCAGCCAGGACAGGAGTAATGAAAAACTGTTTTTT.

The CDR3 sequence is CASSGGTGSVSGNTIYF. For the CDR3, the DNA is TGTGCCAGCAGCGGCGGGACAGGGAGCGTCTCTGGAAACACCATATATTTT. This chain joins TRBV13 and TRBJ1-3; the match to TRBD1 covers 9 bases. There are 17 residues in the CDR3. In germline, CDR1 is PRHDT, CDR2 FYEKMQ (reference sequence). Trimming removed 5 bases from V and 0 bases from J; junction bases left unmatched: 8.

The chain joins TRBV18 to TRBJ1-4; 9 nucleotides match TRBD1. Losses at the gene ends were 6 bases for V and 8 bases for J; bases not matched to a gene: 1. The CDR3 runs 12 residues. Germline CDR1 KGHSH, CDR2 LQKENI. CDR3 residues: CASSDRGEKLFF. CDR3 in DNA: TGTGCCAGCTCCGACAGGGGGGAAAAACTGTTTTTT.

This clone was found once. DNA of the CDR3: TGTGCCAGCAGCTTAGCCGGGCAGGGGGCGGAGACCCAGTACTTC. Translation: CASSLAGQGAETQYF. V and J are TRBV7-2 and TRBJ2-5, with 8 nucleotides matching TRBD1. The CDR3 loop spans 15 amino acids. From germline, CDR1 is SGHTA and CDR2 FQGNSA. Trimming at V came to 0 bases and at J to 5 bases, leaving 5 bases not matched to a gene.

The rearrangement joins TRBV7-2 to TRBJ1-5; weak D call: TRBD1 (5 bases). Germline values: CDR1 SGHTA, CDR2 FQGNSA. The V end lost 0 bases, the J end lost 14 bases, and 14 bases lay between the germline ends. This CDR3 region has 13 residues. CDR3 sequence: CASSLASDTREHF. The CDR3 coding sequence is TGTGCCAGCAGCTTAGCTTCGGACACCCGGGAGCATTTT.

The rearrangement joins TRBV30 to TRBJ1-2; no reliable D call. Germline V gene sequence: CDR1 GTSNPN, CDR2 SVGIG (reference sequence). V gave up 0 bases and J gave up 9 bases, with 8 bases separating them. CDR3 length: 11 residues. The chain's CDR3 is CAWSVVRRYTF. The CDR3 DNA follows: TGTGCCTGGAGTGTCGTCAGGCGCTACACCTTC.

CDR3 bases: TGTGCCAGCAGCCCCCGGACAGGTGTGGATGGAAACACCATATATTTT. Translation gives CASSPRTGVDGNTIYF. The genes are TRBV9 and TRBJ1-3; 7 positions match TRBD1. Trimming at V came to 4 bases and at J to 3 bases, leaving 10 bases not matched to a gene. Germline V gene sequence: CDR1 SGDLS, CDR2 YYNGEE. This CDR3 comprises 16 residues.

This clone came up a few times. The genes are TRBV5-6 and TRBJ2-5; 7 bases align to TRBD2. Unmatched junction bases numbered 9, after V lost 4 bases and J lost 3 bases. This CDR3 contains 15 residues. Looked up from germline, CDR1 is SGHDT and CDR2 is YYEEEE. In DNA, the CDR3 is TGTGCCAGCAGCGGGTACCAGCGGGACGAAGAGACCCAGTACTTC. It yields the protein CASSGYQRDEETQYF.

This clone was counted a few times. The same CDR3 also results from other DNA sequences found in this sample. The J gene is TRBJ1-1, the V gene TRBV5-1; 7 bases are a match to TRBD1. This CDR3 is built from 14 residues. Germline-derived CDR1 and CDR2 are SGHRS and YFSETQ. Germline trimming cut 3 bases from V and 0 bases from J; bases unmatched to any gene: 2. The CDR3 DNA is TGCGCCAGCAGCTCGGGACAGCTGAACACTGAAGCTTTCTTT. Translating gives CASSSGQLNTEAFF.

The chain recombines TRBV18 with TRBJ1-2; weak D call: TRBD1 (6 bases). The V and J ends lost 1 base and 7 bases respectively, with 10 bases between them. Germline assignment: CDR1 KGHSH and CDR2 LQKENI. This CDR3 spans 13 amino acids. CDR3 sequence (DNA): TGTGCCAGCTCACCACGACGGGGGGCTGGCTACACCTTC. Protein product: CASSPRRGAGYTF.

The chain carries TRBV2 and TRBJ2-3, with D unresolved. This CDR3 comprises 14 residues. V lost 4 bases and J 6 bases, leaving 14 bases between the germline ends. Germline V gives CDR1 SNHLY, CDR2 FYNNEI. CDR3 coding DNA: TGTGCCAGCAGTGTTGTTAGCATTGCGGATACGCAGTATTTT. Translation: CASSVVSIADTQYF.